Given below is one T cell receptor beta chain in context. The sample belongs to a study of shared clonotypes between healthy human individuals. This CDR3 is 16 amino acids long. Trimming removed 0 bases from V and 3 bases from J, with 16 bases in between. The germline gives CDR1 SGHKS, CDR2 YYEKEE (reference sequence). Naive CD8 cells, CD45RO-negative and positively selected for CCR7, excluded terminally differentiated effector memory CD45RA+ cells. The donor cohort consisted entirely of Caucasian adults residing in Nashville, Tennessee. Produced via immunoSEQ multiplex PCR; TCRdb's table is partial and in-frame only. There are hundreds of thousands of clones in the sample; under 95% occur only once, and approximately 24% lies in the top ten.

Input material: naive CD8+ T cells sorted from blood. The chain recombines TRBV5-5 with TRBJ2-7; D is uncertain. The receptor was isolated from a man aged 25-40 years in good health. CDR3 sequence (DNA): TGTGCCAGCAGCTTGGATAGAGATCCTTACCGCTACGAGCAGTACTTC. It yields the protein CASSLDRDPYRYEQYF.